The 3 T cell receptor beta chains below all came from one sample that was sequenced in a study of cytomegalovirus exposure and HLA in healthy donors. It was with 60 Vbeta and 13 Jbeta primers that the PCR ran. Sequencing was performed with immunoSEQ multiplex PCR; in TCRdb, only in-frame clones are kept and a portion is missing. In the table there are 100,000 to 150,000 clones, about 81% of which are singletons. The sample consisted of PBMCs. The receptors derive from a woman in her twenties or thirties in good health and CMV-seronegative.

This chain's CDR3 is CASSQVIASRITGGYTF. CDR3 DNA sequence: TGCGCCAGCAGCCAAGTGATCGCGTCCCGGATCACGGGTGGCTACACCTTC. The chain uses TRBV4-1 and TRBJ1-2; D is uncertain. The germline V and J ends were trimmed by 1 base and 7 bases, with 22 bases remaining between them. The CDR3 spans 17 residues. CDR1 and CDR2 (germline): MGHRA, YSYEKL.

CDR3 in amino acids: CASSLGSQDTQYF. DNA for the CDR3: TGCGCCAGCAGCTTGGGGTCCCAGGATACGCAGTATTTT. This chain links TRBV5-1 with TRBJ2-3, with D hard to call. This CDR3 comprises 13 residues. V lost 0 bases and J lost 6, with 8 bases in between. The germline gives CDR1 SGHRS, CDR2 YFSETQ. The variable domain in full, with the rest retrieved from reference TRBV5-1 and TRBJ2-3, is KAGVTQTPRYLIKTRGQQVTLSCSPISGHRSVSWYQQTPGQGLQFLFEYFSETQRNKGNFPGRFSGRQFSNSRSEMNVSTLELGDSALYLCASSLGSQDTQYFGPGTRLTVL.

The rearrangement joins TRBV29-1 to TRBJ1-1, with 7 nucleotides matching TRBD1. Germline CDR1 reads SQVTM; CDR2 reads ANQGSEA. Trimming cost V 6 bases and J 3 bases; bases outside gene matches: 1. The CDR3 is made up of 11 amino acids. CDR3 loop: CSVRGHTEAFF. In DNA, the CDR3 is TGCAGCGTGAGGGGGCACACTGAAGCTTTCTTT.